This passage covers 22 T cell receptor beta chains from one sample sequenced in a study of radiotherapy plus CTLA-4 blockade in lung cancer. Profiled with immunoSEQ multiplex PCR; TCRdb holds only in-frame clones, not every one. The sample includes more than 95,000 clones, about 70% of them seen just once. This sample comprised peripheral blood, obtained from a patient treated with radiotherapy plus ipilimumab. These TCRs come from a human donor with non-small cell lung cancer who had a partial response to radiotherapy plus ipilimumab. Some clones in this sample may be carry-over from other donors' samples.

V gene TRBV11-3 combines with J gene TRBJ2-1, with a weak D call TRBD2 (7 bases). With 5 bases removed from V and 8 bases from J, the gap between germline ends came to 19 bases. From germline, CDR1 is SGHNT and CDR2 YENEEA. CDR3 length equals 15 residues. CDR3 nucleotides: TGTGCCAGCAGCCCCCGTTCGGGGGGCCCGGATGAGCAGTTCTTC. Its translation is CASSPRSGGPDEQFF.

V is TRBV7-9 and J is TRBJ2-7; maybe TRBD1 (5 bases). The CDR3 runs 12 residues. Trimming removed 0 bases from V and 9 bases from J, with 9 bases in between. CDR1 and CDR2 from the germline V gene are SEHNR and FQNEAQ (reference sequence). The CDR3, as DNA: TGTGCCAGCAGCTTAGCGCAGGGCTGGCAGTACTTC. It encodes CASSLAQGWQYF. Variable domain in full (rest from reference TRBV7-9 and TRBJ2-7): DTGVSQNPRHKITKRGQNVTFRCDPISEHNRLYWYRQTLGQGPEFLTYFQNEAQLEKSRLLSDRFSAERPKGSFSTLEIQRTEQGDSAMYLCASSLAQGWQYFGPGTRLTVT.

The chain is built from TRBV5-1 and TRBJ1-6, with D perhaps TRBD1 (5 bases). There are 14 residues in the CDR3. Between the trimmed V and J ends, which lost 1 base and 6 bases, there was a span of 8 bases. The germline V gene has CDR1 SGHRS and CDR2 YFSETQ. CDR3 amino acids: CASSLSTANSPLHF. CDR3 bases: TGCGCCAGCAGCTTGTCGACAGCTAATTCACCCCTCCACTTT.

The chain couples TRBV9 to TRBJ2-2, with TRBD2 matching 9 bases. The germline V gene has CDR1 SGDLS and CDR2 YYNGEE. This CDR3 comprises 16 residues. Trimming removed 0 bases from V and 6 bases from J; junction bases left unmatched: 6. CDR3 nucleotides: TGTGCCAGCAGCGTAGCCGGTAGCGGGAGCTCCGGGGAGCTGTTTTTT. Encoded protein: CASSVAGSGSSGELFF.

This rearrangement joins TRBV2 to TRBJ1-1, with D uncertain. The CDR3 consists of 17 residues. The germline CDR1 and CDR2 sequences are SNHLY and FYNNEI. Trimming shortened V by 7 bases and J by 0 bases, and 21 bases separated the two germline ends. The CDR3 spells CASTRFSPLPMNTEAFF. As DNA, the CDR3 is TGTGCCAGCACCCGGTTTAGCCCACTACCCATGAACACTGAAGCTTTCTTT.

The chain combines TRBV4-2 with TRBJ1-2, with a tentative D call TRBD1 (5 bases). The CDR3 extends over 16 amino acids. Germline-derived CDR1 and CDR2 are LGHNA and YNFKEQ. Trimming pared 1 base from V and 4 bases from J, leaving 16 bases between. The CDR3 reads CASSQAGGGFGYGYTF. The CDR3 bases are TGTGCCAGCAGCCAAGCCGGCGGGGGATTTGGCTATGGCTACACCTTC.

V is TRBV7-8 and J is TRBJ2-1, with 7 bases lining up with TRBD2. This CDR3 comprises 16 residues. CDR1 is SGHVS and CDR2 is FQNEAQ in the germline V gene. Losses at the gene ends were 5 bases for V and 4 bases for J; bases not matched to a gene: 11. Here the CDR3 reads CASSRPTPGLYNEQFF. CDR3 bases: TGTGCCAGCAGCCGACCAACTCCGGGACTATACAATGAGCAGTTCTTC.

V is TRBV4-1 and J is TRBJ1-2; D gene uncertain. The V gene lost 3 bases and the J gene lost 5 bases, with 13 bases spanning the gap. CDR1 MGHRA and CDR2 YSYEKL come from the germline V gene. The CDR3 is 14 amino acids. CDR3 sequence reads: CASSQRLASYGYTF. CDR3 nucleotide sequence: TGCGCCAGCAGCCAGCGGTTAGCGTCTTATGGCTACACCTTC.

V is TRBV5-4 and J is TRBJ2-7; 9 bases match TRBD1. Germline V gene sequence: CDR1 SGHNT, CDR2 YYREEE (reference sequence). After removal of 4 bases from V and 6 bases from J, the junction contained 17 bases not matched to a gene. This CDR3 has 17 residues. The CDR3 nucleotides are TGTGCCAGCAGCCCAATCCGAGCCGGGACAGGGACAAGCGAGCAGTACTTC. Amino acid sequence: CASSPIRAGTGTSEQYF. The full variable domain, completed using reference TRBV5-4 and TRBJ2-7, is ETGVTQSPTHLIKTRGQQVTLRCSSQSGHNTVSWYQQALGQGPQFIFQYYREEENGRGNFPPRFSGLQFPNYSSELNVNALELDDSALYLCASSPIRAGTGTSEQYFGPGTRLTVT.

The chain uses TRBV28 and TRBJ1-4; a possible D gene is TRBD1 (6 bases). Germline loops: CDR1 MDHEN, CDR2 SYDVKM. This CDR3 spans 15 amino acids. Trimming cost V 6 bases and J 7 bases, with 18 bases left between them. The CDR3 region is CASSPYRVRGEKLFF. In nucleotides, the CDR3 is TGTGCCAGCAGCCCCTACAGGGTTAGAGGTGAAAAACTGTTTTTT.

The chain combines TRBV7-2 with TRBJ2-1; D is perhaps TRBD2 (5 bases). The V and J ends lost 1 base and 4 bases respectively, with 14 bases between them. Germline V gene lookup returns CDR1 SGHTA and CDR2 FQGNSA. CDR3 size: 16 residues. The DNA for the CDR3 is TGTGCCAGCAGCTTAGGCCGGGCGGGTTTATACAATGAGCAGTTCTTC. This codes for CASSLGRAGLYNEQFF.

This clone was seen a few times. CDR3 loop: CASRQRLQGGPSHNEQFF. Here the CDR3 DNA reads TGTGCCAGCAGACAAAGGCTCCAGGGGGGCCCCAGCCACAATGAGCAGTTCTTC. The V and J genes are TRBV7-2 and TRBJ2-1; D perhaps matches TRBD1 (7 bases). The CDR3 runs 18 residues. Looked up from germline, CDR1 is SGHTA and CDR2 is FQGNSA. V was cut by 6 bases and J by 5 bases, with 26 bases left in between.

J is TRBJ1-1 and V is TRBV28, with 7 bases aligning to TRBD1. The germline gives CDR1 MDHEN, CDR2 SYDVKM. The junction had 5 bases not matched to a gene; V was cut back by 7 bases and J by 0 bases. The CDR3 sequence is 14 residues long. The CDR3 region is CASKGASMNTEAFF. CDR3 sequence (DNA): TGTGCCAGCAAGGGGGCCAGCATGAACACTGAAGCTTTCTTT. Together with reference TRBV28 and TRBJ1-1, the CDR3 gives the full variable domain: DVKVTQSSRYLVKRTGEKVFLECVQDMDHENMFWYRQDPGLGLRLIYFSYDVKMKEKGDIPEGYSVSREKKERFSLILESASTNQTSMYLCASKGASMNTEAFFGQGTRLTVV.

This clone was observed a handful of times. This sequence joins TRBV6-4 and TRBJ2-3, with D unresolved. CDR3 size: 13 residues. V was trimmed by 6 bases and J by 6 bases, leaving 13 bases between them. Germline V gene sequence: CDR1 MRHNA, CDR2 SNTAGT. CDR3 coding DNA: TGTGCCAGCAGCATCTCCCTATCGGATACGCAGTATTTT. Translation gives CASSISLSDTQYF.

The chain is built from TRBV4-2 and TRBJ1-1, with TRBD1 as a possible D gene (6 bases). Germline V CDR1 and CDR2: LGHNA, YNFKEQ. V was trimmed by 3 bases and J by 4 bases, leaving 12 bases between them. The CDR3 runs to 14 residues. The CDR3 coding sequence is TGTGCCAGCAGCCACCAGGGAGGGGGCACTGAAGCTTTCTTT. Amino acids: CASSHQGGGTEAFF.

The rearrangement joins TRBV28 to TRBJ2-7; 9 bases match TRBD1. This CDR3 spans 15 amino acids. The V and J ends lost 4 bases and 4 bases, in that order; junction bases with no gene match: 8. The germline CDR1 and CDR2 sequences are MDHEN and SYDVKM. This chain's CDR3 is CASSSITGGIYEQYF. Written as DNA, the CDR3 is TGTGCCAGCAGTTCCATAACAGGGGGCATTTACGAGCAGTACTTC.

There are a few counts of this clone. This chain links TRBV5-1 with TRBJ2-2; 10 bases are shared with TRBD1. CDR1 and CDR2 (germline): SGHRS, YFSETQ. The CDR3 consists of 16 residues. Trimming at V came to 0 bases and at J to 4 bases, leaving 3 bases not matched to a gene. In nucleotides, the CDR3 is TGCGCCAGCAGCTTGGCCGGGACAGGGGTCACCGGGGAGCTGTTTTTT. Translation gives CASSLAGTGVTGELFF.

The table lists this clone with a few counts. This chain uses TRBV7-8 with TRBJ1-3; TRBD1 is a possible D gene (5 bases). CDR3 size: 14 residues. The germline V gene has CDR1 SGHVS and CDR2 FQNEAQ. Trimming removed 4 bases at V and 2 bases at J, with 9 bases between. The CDR3 sequence is CASSSRAPGNTIYF. The DNA for the CDR3 is TGTGCCAGCAGCTCCAGGGCCCCTGGAAACACCATATATTTT.

The CDR3 DNA sequence: TGCGCAACCGGGGAGGGGAGCGCCTACAATGAGCAGTTCTTC. This sequence encodes CATGEGSAYNEQFF. The V call is TRBV5-1, the J call TRBJ2-1; the match to TRBD2 covers 7 bases. The length of the CDR3 is 14 residues. Germline V gene lookup returns CDR1 SGHRS and CDR2 YFSETQ.

The chain joins TRBV14 to TRBJ2-2; D may be TRBD1 (5 bases). The germline V and J ends were trimmed by 5 bases and 8 bases, with 18 bases remaining between them. From germline, CDR1 is SGHDN and CDR2 FVKESK. The CDR3 extends over 15 amino acids. DNA for the CDR3: TGTGCCAGCAGCATGGACATACGAACGACGGGGGAGCTGTTTTTT. Amino acids: CASSMDIRTTGELFF. Full variable domain (outside the CDR3, taken from reference TRBV14 and TRBJ2-2): EAGVTQFPSHSVIEKGQTVTLRCDPISGHDNLYWYRRVMGKEIKFLLHFVKESKQDESGMPNNRFLAERTGGTYSTLKVQPAELEDSGVYFCASSMDIRTTGELFFGEGSRLTVL.

V and J are TRBV7-2 and TRBJ1-6; D gene uncertain. Germline CDR1 reads SGHTA; CDR2 reads FQGNSA. Trimming cost V 3 bases and J 7 bases, with 13 bases left between them. There are 15 residues in the CDR3. DNA for the CDR3: TGTGCCAGCAGCTTGGCCGGGAACCCCAATTCACCCCTCCACTTT. Protein sequence: CASSLAGNPNSPLHF.

This chain joins TRBV6-1 and TRBJ1-4; D gene uncertain. The ends were cut back, 8 bases at V and 2 bases at J, with 9 bases in the middle. The CDR3 is 13 amino acids. The germline CDR1 and CDR2 sequences are MNHNS and SASEGT. The CDR3: CASGRVTNEKLFF. The CDR3, as DNA: TGTGCCAGCGGTCGGGTCACTAATGAAAAACTGTTTTTT.